The sequence of this T cell receptor (beta chain) was determined in a study of blood T cells in healthy people across ages (dated by TCRdb to about 2015). For the study in its entirety: Template switching captured roughly one uniquely barcoded TCR beta cDNA molecule per two T cells in model experiments. Two additional independent replicas of 1 million unique cDNA reads from the same blood draw were analyzed for two donors (one aged 18 to 29 and one aged 80 or older). Age-related changes in TCR beta repertoire diversity were measured in the study by deep sequencing normalized with unique cDNA molecular identifiers. Donors were grouped into four age groups: young (average approximately 16 years), middle-aged (around 39), aged (over 55) and long-lived (about 90). To avoid experimental bias, donors of different ages were distributed randomly across sequencing lanes.

The roughly 39 donors, aged about 6 to 95 years, were systemically healthy Caucasian individuals from Russia. Each donor gave around 9.5 milliliters of peripheral blood, collected into EDTA-treated Vacutainer tubes. PBMCs were isolated by Ficoll-Paque density-gradient centrifugation, with at least 6 million obtained per sample. Trizol reagent was used to extract total RNA from PBMCs, with at least 5.5 micrograms per sample. Naive CD45RAhigh/CD27high T cell percentages were measured by flow cytometry on a PBMC aliquot from every donor. The receptor library was made with 5' RACE. The instrument was an Illumina HiSeq 2500. A second PCR of roughly 7 to 11 cycles was performed with a sample-barcoded 5' primer and a J-beta primer mix. Each TCR beta cDNA molecule received a unique molecular identifier from a template-switch 5' adaptor carrying 12 random nucleotides. Each sample yielded at least 3 million CDR3-containing paired-end reads. First-strand cDNA was synthesized from all RNA with the Mint cDNA synthesis kit, primed by a TRBC-specific oligonucleotide. After uracil-DNA glycosylase treatment, a first 18-cycle PCR used universal primers M1SS and BC2_uni_R on all cDNA. The authors' analysis ran thus. Normalization of each sample was performed by random selection of 1 million high-quality reads, each carrying a distinct molecular identifier. Instead of being binned into consensus sequences, reads with shared molecular identifiers were discarded. MiTCR, with a Q25 quality threshold and the strictest error-elimination algorithm, was used for CDR3 identification, clonotype clustering and error correction. A nonparametric unseen species model using Euler transformation provided a lower-bound estimate of total TCR beta diversity. TCRdb cleaned the public reads at Q25 with fastp, built clones with MiXCR and kept in-frame beta chains. Identical CDR3 proteins give one entry, which carries the most common genes and DNA. These V and J calls rely on TCRdb rather than the paper's analysis. The sample records 600,000 or so distinct CDR3 sequences, approximately 30% of which are singletons. Approximately 14% of the sample is taken by the ten largest.

This clonotype was counted ten times or more. What this receptor recognizes is not known. The input lacks base qualities; no much larger clone sits a single base away. The study at large found these results: Observed TCR beta diversity correlated strongly with the percentage of naive T cells measured by flow cytometry. Since profiling was done on bulk unsorted PBMCs, naive and antigen-experienced compartments could not be conclusively compared. Compared with the aged group, the long-lived group had more naive CD4+ T cells, fewer expanded clones and increased TCR diversity, a pattern suggesting age selection. Observed TCR beta diversity per million T cells fell roughly linearly with age, and a significant reduction was already apparent by age around 36. Estimates of total diversity based on one million sequenced T cells were regarded as lower bounds and as underestimates. Because the CMV infection status of the donors was unknown, age-related changes in expanded clonotypes may potentially have been confounded.

Counted from cysteine to phenylalanine, this CDR3 has 17 amino acids. The DNA shown is the 51-base CDR3, in frame from base 1. CDR1 MNHEY and CDR2 SVGEGT were looked up in the germline V gene. The V end gives up 0 bases and the J end 4 bases, leaving 6 bases in the junction not matched to a gene. The V and J genes are TRBV6-2 or TRBV6-3 and TRBJ2-7; 13 bases in the junction line up with TRBD2. Sequences were obtained from blood. The sequence was obtained from a woman older than 75 in good health. The CDR3 corresponds to CASSYSTSGGSDYEQYF. The nucleotide sequence reads as follows: TGTGCCAGCAGTTACTCGACTAGCGGGGGGAGCGATTACGAGCAGTACTTC.